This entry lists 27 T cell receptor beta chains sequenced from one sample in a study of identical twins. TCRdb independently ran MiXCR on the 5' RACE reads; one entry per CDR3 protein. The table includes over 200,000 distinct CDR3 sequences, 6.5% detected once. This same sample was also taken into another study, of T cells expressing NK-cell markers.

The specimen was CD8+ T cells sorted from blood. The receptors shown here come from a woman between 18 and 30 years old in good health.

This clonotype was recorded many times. The CDR3 is CASRKTSGVGTDTQYF. In nucleotides, the CDR3 is TGTGCCAGCAGGAAGACTAGCGGGGTGGGGACAGATACGCAGTATTTT. J is TRBJ2-3 and V is TRBV27; the match to TRBD2 covers 11 bases. The V gene's germline CDR1 is MNHEY and CDR2 SMNVEV (reference sequence). The CDR3 is 16 residues long. V lost 6 bases and J lost 3; bases outside the gene matches: 8.

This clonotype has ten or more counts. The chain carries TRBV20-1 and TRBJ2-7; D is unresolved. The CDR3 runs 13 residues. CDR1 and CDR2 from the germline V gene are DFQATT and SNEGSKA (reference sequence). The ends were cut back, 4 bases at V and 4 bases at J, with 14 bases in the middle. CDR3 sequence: CSAKGKLEYEQYF. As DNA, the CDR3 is TGCAGTGCTAAGGGAAAACTTGAGTACGAGCAGTACTTC.

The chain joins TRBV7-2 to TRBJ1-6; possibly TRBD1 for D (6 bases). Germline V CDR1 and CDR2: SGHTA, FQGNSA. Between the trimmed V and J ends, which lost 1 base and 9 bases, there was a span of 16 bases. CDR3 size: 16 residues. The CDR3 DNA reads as TGTGCCAGCAGCTTAGTGGCCGGGGGCAGCAGTTCACCCCTCCACTTT. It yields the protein CASSLVAGGSSSPLHF.

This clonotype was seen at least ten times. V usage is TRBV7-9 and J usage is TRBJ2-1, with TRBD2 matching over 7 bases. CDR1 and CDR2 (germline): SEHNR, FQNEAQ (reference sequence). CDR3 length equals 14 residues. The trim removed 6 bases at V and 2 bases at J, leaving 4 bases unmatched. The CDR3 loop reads CASRPSGTYNEQFF. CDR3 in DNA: TGTGCCAGCAGGCCAAGCGGGACCTACAATGAGCAGTTCTTC.

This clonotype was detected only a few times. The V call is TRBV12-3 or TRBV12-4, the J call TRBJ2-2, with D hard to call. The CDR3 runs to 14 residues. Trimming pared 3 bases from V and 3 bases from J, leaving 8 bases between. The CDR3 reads CASSFSQDTGELFF. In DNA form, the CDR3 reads TGTGCCAGCAGTTTCAGTCAGGACACCGGGGAGCTGTTTTTT.

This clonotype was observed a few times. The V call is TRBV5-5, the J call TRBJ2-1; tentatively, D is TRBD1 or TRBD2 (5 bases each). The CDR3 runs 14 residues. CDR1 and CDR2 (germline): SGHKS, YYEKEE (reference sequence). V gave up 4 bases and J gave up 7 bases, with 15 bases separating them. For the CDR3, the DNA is TGTGCCAGCAGCGGAGGACAAGGACTTAATGAGCAGTTCTTC. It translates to CASSGGQGLNEQFF.

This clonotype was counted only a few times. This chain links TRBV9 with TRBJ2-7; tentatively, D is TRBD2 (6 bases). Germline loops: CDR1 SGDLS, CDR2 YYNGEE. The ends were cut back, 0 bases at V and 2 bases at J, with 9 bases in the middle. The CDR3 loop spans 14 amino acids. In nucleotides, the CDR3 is TGTGCCAGCAGCGTAGGGCGGGGAACCTACGAGCAGTACTTC. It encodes CASSVGRGTYEQYF.

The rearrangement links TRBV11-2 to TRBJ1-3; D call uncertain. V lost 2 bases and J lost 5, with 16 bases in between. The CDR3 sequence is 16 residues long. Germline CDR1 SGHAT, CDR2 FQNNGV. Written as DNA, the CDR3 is TGTGCCAGCAGCTTATTGGCAGGCCGGGGAAGAAACACCATATATTTT. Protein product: CASSLLAGRGRNTIYF. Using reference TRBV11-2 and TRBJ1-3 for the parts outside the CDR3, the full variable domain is EAGVAQSPRYKIIEKRQSVAFWCNPISGHATLYWYQQILGQGPKLLIQFQNNGVVDDSQLPKDRFSAERLKGVDSTLKIQPAKLEDSAVYLCASSLLAGRGRNTIYFGEGSWLTVV.

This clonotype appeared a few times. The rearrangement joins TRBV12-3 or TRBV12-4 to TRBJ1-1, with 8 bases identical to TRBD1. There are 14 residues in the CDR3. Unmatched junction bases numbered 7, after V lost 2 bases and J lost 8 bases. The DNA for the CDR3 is TGTGCCAGCAGTTTAAGGGAACAGGGGGTAGAAGCTTTCTTT. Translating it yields CASSLREQGVEAFF.

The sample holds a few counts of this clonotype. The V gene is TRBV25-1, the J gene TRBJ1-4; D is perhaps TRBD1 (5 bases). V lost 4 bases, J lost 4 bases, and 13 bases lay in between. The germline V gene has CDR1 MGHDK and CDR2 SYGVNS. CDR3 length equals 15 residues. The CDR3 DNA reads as TGTGCCAGCAGTGTCCTACAGGAGATTAATGAAAAACTGTTTTTT. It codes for CASSVLQEINEKLFF.

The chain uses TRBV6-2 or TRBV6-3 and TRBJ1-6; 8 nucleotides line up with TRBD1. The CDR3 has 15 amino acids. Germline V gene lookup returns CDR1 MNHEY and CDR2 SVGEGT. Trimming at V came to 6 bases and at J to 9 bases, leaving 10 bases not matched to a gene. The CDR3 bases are TGTGCCAGCAGCTACATTCCGGGACAGGCTTCACCCCTCCACTTT. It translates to CASSYIPGQASPLHF.

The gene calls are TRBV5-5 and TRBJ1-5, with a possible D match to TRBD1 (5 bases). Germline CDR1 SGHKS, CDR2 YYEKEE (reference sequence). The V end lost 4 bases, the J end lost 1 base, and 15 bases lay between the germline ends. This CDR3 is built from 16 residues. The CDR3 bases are TGTGCCAGCAGCCTCAGTACAGGCTTCAGCAATCAGCCCCAGCATTTT. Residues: CASSLSTGFSNQPQHF.

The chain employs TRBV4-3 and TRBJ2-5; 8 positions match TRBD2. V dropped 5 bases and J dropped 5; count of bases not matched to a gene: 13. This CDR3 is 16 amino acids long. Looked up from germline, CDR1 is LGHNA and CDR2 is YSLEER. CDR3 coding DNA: TGCGCCAGCAGCTCAACGCAGGGCGGGAGGCGGGAGACCCAGTACTTC. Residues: CASSSTQGGRRETQYF.

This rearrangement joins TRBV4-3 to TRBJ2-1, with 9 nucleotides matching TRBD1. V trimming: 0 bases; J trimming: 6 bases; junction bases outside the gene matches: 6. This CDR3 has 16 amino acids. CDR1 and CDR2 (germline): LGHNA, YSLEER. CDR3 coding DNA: TGCGCCAGCAGCCAAGAGACAGGGGGGAGGAGCAATGAGCAGTTCTTC. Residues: CASSQETGGRSNEQFF.

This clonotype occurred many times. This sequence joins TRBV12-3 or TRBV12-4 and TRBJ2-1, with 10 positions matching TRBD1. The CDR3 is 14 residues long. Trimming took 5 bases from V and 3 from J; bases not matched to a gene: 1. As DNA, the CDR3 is TGTGCCAGCAGTCGGGACAGGGGCTACAATGAGCAGTTCTTC. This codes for CASSRDRGYNEQFF.

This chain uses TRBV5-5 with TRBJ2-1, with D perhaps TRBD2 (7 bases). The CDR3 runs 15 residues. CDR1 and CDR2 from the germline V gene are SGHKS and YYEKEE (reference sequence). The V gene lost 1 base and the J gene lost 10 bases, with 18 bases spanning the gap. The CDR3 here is CASSLQEGGFWEQFF. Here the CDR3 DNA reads TGTGCCAGCAGCTTGCAAGAGGGGGGGTTTTGGGAGCAGTTCTTC.

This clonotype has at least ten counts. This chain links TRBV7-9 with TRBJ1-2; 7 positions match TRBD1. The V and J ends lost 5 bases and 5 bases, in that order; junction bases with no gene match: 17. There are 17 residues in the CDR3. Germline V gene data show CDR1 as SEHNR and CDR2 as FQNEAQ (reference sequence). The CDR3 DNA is TGTGCCAGCAGCCCGACCTTGACAGGGCAAGCCCTATATGGCTACACCTTC. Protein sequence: CASSPTLTGQALYGYTF.

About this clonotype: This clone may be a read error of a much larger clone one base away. The DNA of the CDR3 is TGTGCCATCAGCCCCGGGACTGGATACAATGAGCAGTTCTTC. Encoded protein: CAISPGTGYNEQFF. The chain combines TRBV5-8 with TRBJ2-1, with a tentative D call TRBD2 (6 bases). In germline, CDR1 is SGHTS, CDR2 YDEGEE. The CDR3 contains 14 residues.

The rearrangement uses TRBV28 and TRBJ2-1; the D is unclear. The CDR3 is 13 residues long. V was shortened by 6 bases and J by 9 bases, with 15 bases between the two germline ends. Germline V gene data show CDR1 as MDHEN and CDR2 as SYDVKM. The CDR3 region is CASSPRTFGEQFF. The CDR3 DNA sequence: TGTGCCAGCAGCCCCCGGACCTTCGGTGAGCAGTTCTTC.

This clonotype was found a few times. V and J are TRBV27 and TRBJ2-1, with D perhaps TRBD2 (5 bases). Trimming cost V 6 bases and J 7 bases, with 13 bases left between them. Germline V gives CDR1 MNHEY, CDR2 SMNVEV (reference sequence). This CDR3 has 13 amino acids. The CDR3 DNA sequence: TGTGCCAGCAGGCTAGGGAGCTTGAATGAGCAGTTCTTC. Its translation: CASRLGSLNEQFF.

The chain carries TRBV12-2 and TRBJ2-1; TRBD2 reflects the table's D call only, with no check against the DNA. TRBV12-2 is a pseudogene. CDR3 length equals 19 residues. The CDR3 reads CASRLGPSGSAYSYNEQFF. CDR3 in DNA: TGTGCAAGTCGCTTAGGTCCTAGCGGGAGCGCCTACTCCTACAATGAGCAGTTCTTC.

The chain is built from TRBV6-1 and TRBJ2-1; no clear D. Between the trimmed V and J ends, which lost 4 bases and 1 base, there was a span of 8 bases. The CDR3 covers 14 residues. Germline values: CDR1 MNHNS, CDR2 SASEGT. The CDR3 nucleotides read TGTGCCAGCAGTGGGACCGAATCCTACAATGAGCAGTTCTTC. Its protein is CASSGTESYNEQFF.

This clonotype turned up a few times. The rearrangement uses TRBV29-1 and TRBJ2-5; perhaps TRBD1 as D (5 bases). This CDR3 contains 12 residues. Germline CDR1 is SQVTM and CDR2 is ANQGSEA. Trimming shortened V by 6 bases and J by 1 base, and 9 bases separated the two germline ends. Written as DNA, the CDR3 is TGCAGCGTACAGGAGTTCCAAGAGACCCAGTACTTC. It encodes CSVQEFQETQYF.

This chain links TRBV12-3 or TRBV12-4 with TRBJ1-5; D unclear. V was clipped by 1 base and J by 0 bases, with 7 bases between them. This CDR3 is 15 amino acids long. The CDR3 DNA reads TGTGCCAGCAGTTTAGGGACTCATAGCAATCAGCCCCAGCATTTT. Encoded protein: CASSLGTHSNQPQHF.

The CDR3 DNA is TGTGCCAGCAGGACGAAGGGGAACACTGAAGCTTTCTTT. Protein sequence: CASRTKGNTEAFF. This chain joins TRBV6-1 and TRBJ1-1; D not certain. Germline V gives CDR1 MNHNS, CDR2 SASEGT. V lost 6 bases to trimming and J lost 1 base, with 9 bases between them. The CDR3 loop spans 13 amino acids.

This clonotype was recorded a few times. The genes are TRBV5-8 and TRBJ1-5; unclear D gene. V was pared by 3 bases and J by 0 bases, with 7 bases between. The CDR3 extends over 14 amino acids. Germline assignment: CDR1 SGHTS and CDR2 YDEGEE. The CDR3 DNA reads TGTGCCAGCAGCTCGGTGTATAGCAATCAGCCCCAGCATTTT. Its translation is CASSSVYSNQPQHF.

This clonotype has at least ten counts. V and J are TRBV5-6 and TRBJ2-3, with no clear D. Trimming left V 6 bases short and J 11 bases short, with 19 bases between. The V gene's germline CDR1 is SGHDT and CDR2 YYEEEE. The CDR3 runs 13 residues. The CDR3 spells CASKDFTGERQYF. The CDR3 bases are TGTGCCAGCAAGGATTTTACGGGTGAGAGGCAGTATTTT.